What follows are 29 T cell receptor beta chains derived from one specimen sequenced in a study of CD4 and CD8 cells across lung adenocarcinoma regions. Each CDR3 protein gets one entry after TCRdb re-called the PCR reads with MiXCR. In the table there are about 11,000 distinct CDR3 sequences, around half of which are singletons. Sequencing was done on a sample of CD8+ T cells from the center of a lung tumor. Receptors were obtained from a female donor with lung adenocarcinoma. The CD4 and CD8 labels of this study may be unreliable.

With regard to this clonotype: One end of the junction fails to match germline, which may point to a read error. V gene TRBV6-1 combines with J gene TRBJ2-3; D possibly matches TRBD1 or TRBD2 (7 bases each). The CDR3 contains 14 residues. The germline gives CDR1 MNHNS, CDR2 SASEGT. The CDR3 loop reads CAGRGGGGTETQYF. The CDR3 DNA reads as TGTGCGGGCAGGGGGGGGGGGGGCACAGAGACGCAGTACTTT.

The rearrangement uses TRBV6-5 and TRBJ2-1; 13 positions match TRBD2. The CDR3 sequence is 15 residues long. V dropped 2 bases and J dropped 7; count of bases not matched to a gene: 2. Germline CDR1 reads MNHEY; CDR2 reads SVGAGI. In nucleotides, the CDR3 is TGTGCCAGCAGTTACGGGACTAGCGGGAAGAATGAGCAGTTCTTC. Its translation: CASSYGTSGKNEQFF.

The V gene is TRBV6-1, the J gene TRBJ2-1; D remains ambiguous. V was trimmed by 8 bases and J by 1 base, leaving 6 bases between them. Germline-derived CDR1 and CDR2 are MNHNS and SASEGT. CDR3 length equals 12 residues. The CDR3: CASVASYNEQFF. CDR3 in DNA: TGTGCCAGCGTGGCGTCCTACAATGAGCAGTTCTTC.

V is TRBV25-1 and J is TRBJ2-5; D assignment may be TRBD1 or TRBD2 (6 bases each). This CDR3 is 15 amino acids long. The V gene lost 3 bases and the J gene lost 4 bases, with 15 bases spanning the gap. CDR1 is MGHDK and CDR2 is SYGVNS in the germline V gene. CDR3 nucleotide sequence: TGTGCCAGCAGTGATCCTAGGGGGGCCGGAGAGACCCAGTACTTC. Translation: CASSDPRGAGETQYF.

This clonotype was counted between two and nine times. The chain recombines TRBV9 with TRBJ2-1; D is uncertain. V was trimmed by 0 bases and J by 5 bases, leaving 3 bases between them. The CDR3 contains 12 residues. CDR1 SGDLS and CDR2 YYNGEE come from the germline V gene. Written as DNA, the CDR3 is TGTGCCAGCAGCGTAGCAGACAATGAGCAGTTCTTC. Translating it yields CASSVADNEQFF.

The V call is TRBV27, the J call TRBJ2-7; 7 nucleotides line up with TRBD1. Germline CDR1 is MNHEY and CDR2 is SMNVEV (reference sequence). V was clipped by 6 bases and J by 6 bases; unmatched bases: 11. This CDR3 has 14 residues. In DNA form, the CDR3 reads TGTGCCAGCAGGTCCGGGGACAGCCTGGGCGAGCAGTACTTC. Its protein product is CASRSGDSLGEQYF.

This clonotype was counted a few times. The rearrangement uses TRBV6-1 and TRBJ1-6; 7 positions match TRBD1. The V and J ends lost 7 bases and 4 bases, in that order; junction bases with no gene match: 7. Germline values: CDR1 MNHNS, CDR2 SASEGT. The length of the CDR3 is 15 residues. CDR3 loop: CASTHLGQYNSPLHF. The CDR3 bases are TGTGCCAGCACGCACCTGGGACAGTATAATTCACCCCTCCACTTT.

V and J are TRBV6-1 and TRBJ2-5; perhaps TRBD2 as D (5 bases). Trimming removed 6 bases from V and 4 bases from J, with 15 bases in between. The V gene's germline CDR1 is MNHNS and CDR2 SASEGT. The CDR3 runs 14 residues. Here the CDR3 DNA reads TGTGCCAGCAGACGGACTGGACGAGTAGAGACCCAGTACTTC. It specifies CASRRTGRVETQYF.

The genes are TRBV5-1 and TRBJ2-5; D remains ambiguous. V shed 4 bases and J shed 5 bases, with 9 bases lying between them. Germline values: CDR1 SGHRS, CDR2 YFSETQ. The CDR3 sequence is 12 residues long. The CDR3 loop reads CASSNPAETQYF. The CDR3 region has the DNA TGCGCCAGCAGCAACCCGGCCGAGACCCAGTACTTC.

As to this clonotype: Sequence at one end of the junction differs from germline and may be a read error. The V gene is TRBV6-1, the J gene TRBJ2-1; TRBD1 agrees at 12 bases. This CDR3 is 18 amino acids long. Per the germline V gene, CDR1 is MNHNS and CDR2 is SASEGT. CDR3 amino acids: CTSSERPGQGATLETQFF. For the CDR3, the DNA is TGTACCAGCAGTGAGAGACCGGGACAGGGGGCGACGTTGGAGACCCAGTTCTTC.

This clonotype was recorded many times. The rearrangement uses TRBV6-5 and TRBJ2-1; 10 bases line up with TRBD2. The CDR3 loop spans 13 amino acids. Losses at the gene ends were 3 bases for V and 13 bases for J; bases not matched to a gene: 6. The germline CDR1 and CDR2 sequences are MNHEY and SVGAGI. CDR3 sequence (DNA): TGTGCCAGCAGTTATGCTAGCGGGAGTCCTCAGTTCTTC. It is translated as CASSYASGSPQFF.

V gene TRBV6-1 combines with J gene TRBJ2-4; perhaps D is TRBD1 or TRBD2 (5 bases each). Trimming removed 5 bases from V and 0 bases from J, with 14 bases in between. Germline CDR1 reads MNHNS; CDR2 reads SASEGT. The CDR3 is 16 amino acids. This chain's CDR3 is CASSPTGHPAKNIQYF. The CDR3 DNA is TGTGCCAGCAGTCCTACGGGGCACCCAGCCAAAAACATTCAGTACTTC.

This chain connects TRBV6-1 to TRBJ2-3; the match to TRBD1 covers 12 bases. This CDR3 spans 17 amino acids. The germline V gene encodes CDR1 MNHNS and CDR2 SASEGT. Trimming cost V 1 base and J 10 bases; bases outside gene matches: 12. The CDR3 protein is CASSEVRGTGGLTAQYF. The CDR3 nucleotides read TGTGCCAGCAGTGAAGTTCGAGGGACAGGGGGCCTCACGGCGCAGTATTTT.

This clonotype was seen a single time. The junction shows a germline mismatch at one end, possibly a read error. The chain has TRBV6-5 and TRBJ2-3; tentatively, D is TRBD1 or TRBD2 (8 bases each). The CDR3 is 15 amino acids. Looked up from germline, CDR1 is MNHEY and CDR2 is SVGAGI. The CDR3 loop is CSRGPGGGDPETQYF. In nucleotides, the CDR3 is TGTTCCAGGGGGCCGGGGGGGGGGGACCCAGAGACGCAGTATTTT.

This clonotype was seen once. Relative to the germline gene, one junction end is altered; a read error may explain this. V usage is TRBV6-1 and J usage is TRBJ2-1; 8 nucleotides match TRBD2. The closer fit of TRBJ2-5 to the DNA end suggests the J call may be wrong. Germline lookup yields CDR1 MNHNS and CDR2 SASEGT. The CDR3 loop spans 18 amino acids. The CDR3 protein is CASREGGLGGRDQKTQYF. CDR3 DNA sequence: TGTGCCAGCAGAGAAGGGGGACTAGGGGGGCGGGACCAAAAGACCCAGTACTTC.

This clonotype was counted between two and nine times. The chain carries TRBV6-1 and TRBJ2-1; 8 bases fit TRBD2. Germline CDR1 reads MNHNS; CDR2 reads SASEGT. CDR3 length equals 15 residues. V lost 7 bases, J lost 8 bases, and 13 bases stayed unmatched. CDR3 bases: TGTGCCAGCAACGACGGGACTAGAAAAAGCCATGAGCAGTTCTTC. Its translation: CASNDGTRKSHEQFF.

In its sample, this clonotype was seen a few times. The J gene is TRBJ2-1, the V gene TRBV27; perhaps TRBD2 as D (6 bases). The CDR3 is 16 amino acids. Germline-derived CDR1 and CDR2 are MNHEY and SMNVEV (reference sequence). Trimming cost V 5 bases and J 0 bases, with 14 bases left between them. In nucleotides, the CDR3 is TGTGCCAGCAGTAGGGGACTTACGAACTCCTACAATGAGCAGTTCTTC. Translation: CASSRGLTNSYNEQFF.

Ten or more counts support this clonotype. The rearrangement joins TRBV6-2 or TRBV6-3 to TRBJ2-5; D gene unclear. Germline CDR1 MNHEY, CDR2 SVGEGT. Trimming removed 2 bases from V and 2 bases from J, with 9 bases in between. This CDR3 has 14 amino acids. The CDR3 nucleotides read TGTGCCAGCAGTTACGCGACGCCTCAAGAGACCCAGTACTTC. It codes for CASSYATPQETQYF.

In its sample, this clonotype is medium-sized. The chain couples TRBV10-1 to TRBJ2-5; D may be TRBD1 (5 bases). The CDR3 runs to 16 residues. The ends were cut back, 0 bases at V and 1 base at J, with 12 bases in the middle. Germline loops: CDR1 WNHNN, CDR2 SYGVQD (reference sequence). CDR3 nucleotides: TGCGCCAGCAGTGAGTCGAAGGGGTCCCGCCAAGAGACCCAGTACTTC. This sequence encodes CASSESKGSRQETQYF.

This clonotype was detected ten times or more. The V gene is TRBV6-1, the J gene TRBJ2-1; 8 bases fit TRBD1. The better agreement between TRBJ2-7 and the DNA end casts doubt on the J call. CDR1 is MNHNS and CDR2 is SASEGT in the germline V gene. This CDR3 spans 14 amino acids. CDR3 DNA sequence: TGTGCCAGCAGTCCCCGGACAGGGCCCTACGAGCAGTACTTC. This sequence encodes CASSPRTGPYEQYF.

This sequence joins TRBV27 and TRBJ2-3; TRBD2 matches at 9 bases. The V segment lost 7 bases and the J segment 2 bases; nucleotides outside the gene matches: 7. Germline V lookup: CDR1 MNHEY, CDR2 SMNVEV (reference sequence). CDR3 length: 15 amino acids. The CDR3 loop reads CASTLLAGTTDTQYF. The CDR3 nucleotides are TGTGCCAGCACATTGCTAGCGGGGACCACAGATACGCAGTATTTT.

This chain joins TRBV10-1 and TRBJ2-5; D tentatively fits TRBD1 or TRBD2 (5 bases each). V was shortened by 6 bases and J by 5 bases, with 10 bases between the two germline ends. Germline V CDR1 and CDR2: WNHNN, SYGVQD (reference sequence). The CDR3 spans 12 residues. CDR3 DNA: TGCGCCAGCAGAGGGACGACGGAGACCCAGTACTTC. This codes for CASRGTTETQYF.

This clonotype is labeled as medium-sized (0.01 to 0.1%). The rearrangement joins TRBV6-1 to TRBJ2-3, with 9 bases identical to TRBD1. The CDR3 is made up of 15 amino acids. Germline trimming cut 7 bases from V and 4 bases from J; bases unmatched to any gene: 9. Germline V gene data show CDR1 as MNHNS and CDR2 as SASEGT. This CDR3 reads CASTMNRGHSDTQYF. The DNA for the CDR3 is TGTGCCAGCACTATGAACAGGGGGCACTCAGATACGCAGTATTTT.

This clonotype appeared once. J is TRBJ1-2 and V is TRBV7-6; D not certain. The ends were cut back, 5 bases at V and 8 bases at J, with 15 bases in the middle. CDR1 and CDR2 (germline): SGHVS, FNYEAQ. The CDR3 contains 13 residues. The CDR3 DNA is TGTGCCAGCAGCAACCAGCCTTTAGGGGGCTACACCTTC. Its translation is CASSNQPLGGYTF.

The rearrangement uses TRBV7-2 and TRBJ2-1, with TRBD1 as a possible D gene (7 bases). The length of the CDR3 is 15 residues. Germline CDR1 SGHTA, CDR2 FQGNSA. The ends were cut back, 4 bases at V and 10 bases at J, with 20 bases in the middle. CDR3 DNA sequence: TGTGCCAGCAGCTCGACAGGGTGGGAGCGGGCCGAGCAGTTCTTC. As protein: CASSSTGWERAEQFF. Looking up the rest from reference TRBV7-2 and TRBJ2-1 gives the full variable domain: GAGVSQSPSNKVTEKGKDVELRCDPISGHTALYWYRQSLGQGLEFLIYFQGNSAPDKSGLPSDRFSAERTGGSVSTLTIQRTQQEDSAVYLCASSSTGWERAEQFFGPGTRLTVL.

This clonotype is labeled as medium-sized. The chain joins TRBV6-5 to TRBJ1-1; 7 bases match TRBD1. V shed 0 bases and J 5 bases; nucleotides not matched to a gene: 3. The CDR3 covers 14 residues. Germline CDR1 and CDR2: MNHEY and SVGAGI. This chain's CDR3 is CASSYSRGRTEAFF. The CDR3 DNA is TGTGCCAGCAGTTACTCAAGGGGGCGAACTGAAGCTTTCTTT.

Many counts were recorded for this clonotype. The rearrangement joins TRBV6-1 to TRBJ2-3; D is unclear. V was trimmed by 7 bases and J by 0 bases, leaving 11 bases between them. CDR1 and CDR2 from the germline V gene are MNHNS and SASEGT. This CDR3 contains 14 residues. This CDR3 is CASTTNPSTDTQYF. For the CDR3, the DNA is TGTGCCAGCACTACCAACCCTAGCACAGATACGCAGTATTTT.

Note on this clonotype: An end of the junction differs from the germline gene, which may be a read error. The chain links TRBV6-1 to TRBJ2-2, with 10 bases aligning to TRBD2. CDR3 size: 17 residues. CDR1 and CDR2 (germline): MNHNS, SASEGT. This CDR3 is CASIRSGGDANTGKLYF. The DNA of the CDR3 is TGTGCCAGCATTAGAAGCGGGGGGGACGCGAACACCGGTAAGCTGTATTTT.

This clonotype was seen repeatedly, ten times or more. The gene calls are TRBV7-2 and TRBJ2-7; 8 nucleotides match TRBD1. V trimming: 5 bases; J trimming: 6 bases; junction bases outside the gene matches: 9. Germline V CDR1 and CDR2: SGHTA, FQGNSA. The CDR3 spans 14 residues. In nucleotides, the CDR3 is TGTGCCAGCAGCCCGGTTCAACAGGGGGGCGAGCAGTACTTC. Translation: CASSPVQQGGEQYF. The whole variable domain, remainder taken from reference TRBV7-2 and TRBJ2-7, is GAGVSQSPSNKVTEKGKDVELRCDPISGHTALYWYRQSLGQGLEFLIYFQGNSAPDKSGLPSDRFSAERTGGSVSTLTIQRTQQEDSAVYLCASSPVQQGGEQYFGPGTRLTVT.